This T cell receptor (beta chain) was documented in a study of T-cell reconstitution after alpha-beta-depleted transplantation in children (dated by TCRdb to 2016 to 2017). Broadly, across the study: Using TCR repertoire profiling, the study followed T-cell immune reconstitution in a quantitative way in children after TCRalphabeta/CD19-depleted allogeneic hematopoietic cell transplantation.

The CDR3, cysteine through phenylalanine, is 11 amino acids long. This entry keeps only the CDR3 DNA: 33 bases, framed from base 1. V is pared back by 7 bases and J by 4 bases, with 8 bases lying between the germline termini. CDR1 and CDR2, per the germline V gene, are SQVTM and ANQGSEA. This clonotype was detected only a few times. Its antigen remains undetermined. Base qualities are not provided; no much larger clone lies one nucleotide away. The method behind the library was PCR. TCRdb shows the sequencer as Illumina HiSeq 2500. To normalize quantification of the TCRbeta repertoire, the TCR libraries were built with molecular barcoding that relied on unique molecular identifiers. TCRdb handled the public reads itself, with Q25 trimming in fastp and clone calling in MiXCR, and kept productive beta chains. All rows with the same CDR3 protein become a single entry with the most common DNA and genes. In all, the sample holds approximately 240,000 distinct CDR3 sequences, and about a tenth of those were seen once. Approximately 5.9% of the sample is held by the ten biggest clonotypes.

Material: PBMCs from the stem cell graft donor, obtained from the stem cell graft. The receptor comes from a human donor who donated a stem cell graft to a child with acute lymphoblastic leukemia. The rearrangement combines TRBV29-1 with TRBJ1-3, with no confident D gene call. The CDR3 here reads CSATSGNTIYF. In nucleotide form, the sequence is TGCAGCGCTACCTCCGGAAACACCATATATTTT.